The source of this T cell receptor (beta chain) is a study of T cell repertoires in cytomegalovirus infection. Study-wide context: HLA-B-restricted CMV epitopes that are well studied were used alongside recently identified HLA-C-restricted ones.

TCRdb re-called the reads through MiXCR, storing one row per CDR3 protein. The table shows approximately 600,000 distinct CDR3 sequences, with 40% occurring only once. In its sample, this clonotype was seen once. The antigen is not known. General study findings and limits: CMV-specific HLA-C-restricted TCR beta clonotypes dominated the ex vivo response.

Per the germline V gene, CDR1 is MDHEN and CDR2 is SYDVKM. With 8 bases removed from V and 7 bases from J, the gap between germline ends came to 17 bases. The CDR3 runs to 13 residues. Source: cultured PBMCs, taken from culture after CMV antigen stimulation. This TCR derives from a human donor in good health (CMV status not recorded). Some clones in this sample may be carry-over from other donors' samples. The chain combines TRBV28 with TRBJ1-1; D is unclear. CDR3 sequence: CASLDFPGDEAFF. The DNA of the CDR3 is TGTGCCAGCTTGGACTTCCCGGGTGATGAAGCTTTCTTT.